These 20 T cell receptor beta chains came from one sample sequenced in a study of response to subunit inactivated influenza vaccine. TCRdb used MiXCR to reprocess the RT-PCR reads, holding one entry per CDR3 protein. Of about 780,000 distinct CDR3 sequences listed, around 18% are singletons. The specimen comprised PBMCs from blood, sampled roughly 5 days after vaccination. The source of these receptors is a man over 45 who received an inactivated influenza vaccine.

This clonotype has ten or more counts. The chain's CDR3 is CASSLAIRGSQYF. Written as DNA, the CDR3 is TGTGCCAGCAGTTTAGCGATCCGGGGTTCGCAGTATTTT. This chain links TRBV12-3 or TRBV12-4 with TRBJ2-3; possibly TRBD2 for D (5 bases). The CDR3 sequence is 13 residues long. V lost 0 bases and J 10 bases, leaving 11 bases between the germline ends.

There are a few counts of this clonotype. This sequence joins TRBV5-6 and TRBJ2-7; maybe TRBD2 (5 bases). V was cut by 4 bases and J by 2 bases, with 10 bases left in between. The CDR3 consists of 13 residues. Germline CDR1 is SGHDT and CDR2 is YYEEEE. CDR3 in DNA: TGTGCCAGCAGCCCGAGGGTCCCCTACGAGCAGTACTTC. Translating gives CASSPRVPYEQYF.

This clonotype was seen many times. The V call is TRBV12-3 or TRBV12-4, the J call TRBJ2-6; D unclear. V dropped 4 bases and J dropped 0 bases, with 7 bases sitting between them. This CDR3 comprises 15 residues. CDR3 sequence reads: CASSSQSSGANVLTF. The CDR3, as DNA: TGTGCCAGCAGTTCTCAGAGCTCTGGGGCCAACGTCCTGACTTTC.

The CDR3 DNA reads TGTGCCAGCCGACAGAGCACTAGCGCTCGCACAGATACGCAGTATTTT. Translation gives CASRQSTSARTDTQYF. The chain combines TRBV2 with TRBJ2-3; 7 nucleotides agree with TRBD2. Trimming took 8 bases from V and 1 from J; bases not matched to a gene: 12. Per germline, CDR1 SNHLY and CDR2 FYNNEI. CDR3 length: 16 amino acids. Using reference TRBV2 and TRBJ2-3 for the parts outside the CDR3, the full variable domain is EPEVTQTPSHQVTQMGQEVILRCVPISNHLYFYWYRQILGQKVEFLVSFYNNEISEKSEIFDDQFSVERPDGSNFTLKIRSTKLEDSAMYFCASRQSTSARTDTQYFGPGTRLTVL.

The chain has TRBV5-1 and TRBJ2-1; 10 nucleotides match TRBD2. The germline CDR1 and CDR2 sequences are SGHRS and YFSETQ. Unmatched junction bases numbered 4, after V lost 0 bases and J lost 4 bases. The CDR3 runs to 16 residues. CDR3 region: CASSLVGLAEYNEQFF. DNA for the CDR3: TGCGCCAGCAGCTTGGTTGGACTAGCGGAATACAATGAGCAGTTCTTC.

This clonotype was counted once. The rearrangement joins TRBV30 to TRBJ1-1; D is undetermined. V was cut by 6 bases and J by 4 bases, with 12 bases left in between. The CDR3 length is 12 residues. Germline lookup yields CDR1 GTSNPN and CDR2 SVGIG (reference sequence). CDR3 sequence reads: CACLGWGTEAFF. The CDR3 region has the DNA TGTGCCTGTTTGGGTTGGGGCACTGAAGCTTTCTTT. Full variable domain (missing parts from reference TRBV30 and TRBJ1-1): SQTIHQWPATLVQPVGSPLSLECTVEGTSNPNLYWYRQAAGRGLQLLFYSVGIGQISSEVPQNLSASRPQDRQFILSSKKLLLSDSGFYLCACLGWGTEAFFGQGTRLTVV.

This clonotype was found many times. The gene calls are TRBV20-1 and TRBJ2-3, with 7 bases matching TRBD2. Per the germline V gene, CDR1 is DFQATT and CDR2 is SNEGSKA (reference sequence). V dropped 3 bases and J dropped 2; count of bases not matched to a gene: 8. The CDR3 has 15 amino acids. CDR3 protein: CSAREPGLNTDTQYF. CDR3 bases: TGCAGTGCTAGGGAACCGGGACTAAACACAGATACGCAGTATTTT.

This clonotype has a handful of counts. This chain links TRBV20-1 with TRBJ2-1; the match to TRBD2 covers 8 bases. The J segment lost 2 bases and the V segment lost 5 bases, leaving 5 bases of the junction unmatched. CDR3 length: 14 residues. From germline, CDR1 is DFQATT and CDR2 SNEGSKA (reference sequence). The CDR3 sequence: CSAETSGPYNEQFF. The CDR3 coding sequence is TGCAGTGCTGAAACTAGCGGCCCCTACAATGAGCAGTTCTTC.

The chain carries TRBV6-2 or TRBV6-3 and TRBJ2-7; D gene ambiguous. V dropped 1 base and J dropped 2 bases, with 9 bases sitting between them. The germline V gene encodes CDR1 MNHEY and CDR2 SVGEGT. This CDR3 region has 14 residues. The CDR3 loop is CASSYWSGPYEQYF. The CDR3 DNA sequence: TGTGCCAGCAGTTACTGGTCTGGCCCCTACGAGCAGTACTTC.

In this sample, this clonotype turned up a few times. The chain carries TRBV27 and TRBJ2-7; D may correspond to TRBD1 or TRBD2 (5 bases each). CDR3 length equals 14 residues. CDR1 and CDR2 (germline): MNHEY, SMNVEV (reference sequence). CDR3 sequence (DNA): TGTGCTGCTATTGGGGGACCTCCACGCTACGAGCAGTACTTC. Translated, it gives CAAIGGPPRYEQYF.

This chain connects TRBV15 to TRBJ2-5; 10 bases map to TRBD2. V gave up 7 bases and J gave up 0 bases; unmatched junction bases: 8. CDR1 and CDR2 (germline): LNHNV, YYDKDF (reference sequence). CDR3 size: 16 residues. CDR3 bases: TGTGCCACCACGCAAGCGGGACTAGCGTACCAAGAGACCCAGTACTTC. It is translated as CATTQAGLAYQETQYF.

In its sample, this clonotype was seen a few times. V and J are TRBV10-3 and TRBJ2-7; D gene ambiguous. Per the germline V gene, CDR1 is ENHRY and CDR2 is SYGVKD. V was shortened by 2 bases and J by 3 bases, with 8 bases between the two germline ends. This CDR3 contains 13 residues. The CDR3 here is CAISETDYYEQYF. DNA of the CDR3: TGTGCCATCAGTGAGACGGATTACTACGAGCAGTACTTC.

The chain uses TRBV9 and TRBJ2-4; D may be TRBD2 (6 bases). With 4 bases removed from V and 6 bases from J, the gap between germline ends came to 17 bases. The CDR3 has 15 residues. Germline lookup yields CDR1 SGDLS and CDR2 YYNGEE. This CDR3 reads CASSLAEGLGNIQYF. For the CDR3, the DNA is TGTGCCAGCAGCTTAGCGGAGGGTTTAGGAAACATTCAGTACTTC.

This clonotype was counted a few times. The chain combines TRBV20-1 with TRBJ2-5, with D unresolved. V lost 4 bases and J lost 5, with 14 bases in between. The CDR3 loop spans 13 amino acids. CDR1 and CDR2 from the germline V gene are DFQATT and SNEGSKA (reference sequence). This CDR3 is CSATRTNRETQYF. CDR3 coding DNA: TGCAGTGCTACTCGGACCAACCGGGAGACCCAGTACTTC.

This clonotype was picked up a small number of times. The chain combines TRBV7-9 with TRBJ2-1; TRBD2 is a possible D gene (5 bases). Germline values: CDR1 SEHNR, CDR2 FQNEAQ (reference sequence). There are 16 residues in the CDR3. The V gene lost 5 bases and the J gene lost 0 bases, with 14 bases spanning the gap. The CDR3 sequence: CASSILAWGSYNEQFF. In DNA form, the CDR3 reads TGTGCCAGCAGCATTTTAGCGTGGGGCTCCTACAATGAGCAGTTCTTC.

Ten or more counts support this clonotype. The V call is TRBV19, the J call TRBJ1-1, with a weak D call TRBD1 (5 bases). Germline V gene sequence: CDR1 LNHDA, CDR2 SQIVND (reference sequence). V lost 4 bases to trimming and J lost 0 bases, with 6 bases between them. CDR3 length equals 13 residues. CDR3 loop: CASSNRMNTEAFF. Here the CDR3 DNA reads TGTGCCAGTAGTAACAGGATGAACACTGAAGCTTTCTTT.

The rearrangement links TRBV6-1 to TRBJ2-3, with 7 bases that match TRBD2. J lost 2 bases, V lost 3 bases, and 2 bases had no gene match. CDR3 length: 14 amino acids. Germline CDR1 reads MNHNS; CDR2 reads SASEGT. CDR3 protein: CASSDRGDTDTQYF. In DNA form, the CDR3 reads TGTGCCAGCAGTGACCGGGGGGACACAGATACGCAGTATTTT.

This chain links TRBV11-2 with TRBJ2-7; TRBD1 agrees at 8 bases. The junction had 7 bases not matched to a gene; V was cut back by 4 bases and J by 5 bases. This CDR3 is 14 amino acids long. The germline CDR1 and CDR2 sequences are SGHAT and FQNNGV. Here the CDR3 DNA reads TGTGCCAGCAGCTCAATCCGGACAGGGAACGAGCAGTACTTC. It translates to CASSSIRTGNEQYF.

This clonotype was seen a handful of times. This chain's CDR3 is CSVEDGGLAGVGTDTQYF. The CDR3 DNA sequence: TGCAGCGTTGAAGACGGGGGACTAGCGGGAGTGGGCACAGATACGCAGTATTTT. The chain carries TRBV29-1 and TRBJ2-3, with 14 nucleotides matching TRBD2. The CDR3 contains 18 residues. V gave up 0 bases and J gave up 1 base; unmatched junction bases: 6. From germline, CDR1 is SQVTM and CDR2 ANQGSEA.

This clonotype was counted at least ten times. J is TRBJ2-1 and V is TRBV6-2 or TRBV6-3; D call uncertain. CDR1 MNHEY and CDR2 SVGEGT come from the germline V gene. The CDR3 length is 11 residues. Trimming shortened V by 6 bases and J by 7 bases, and 7 bases separated the two germline ends. In DNA, the CDR3 is TGTGCCAGCAGCCCATTTAATGAGCAGTTCTTC. Amino acid sequence: CASSPFNEQFF.